Following are 30 T cell receptor beta chains from one sample sequenced in a study of cytomegalovirus exposure and HLA in healthy donors listed by TCRdb under 2017. The library was prepared using the immunoSEQ multiplex PCR assay. The multiplex PCR relied on a mix of 60 forward primers for TCR Vbeta segments and 13 reverse primers for TCR Jbeta segments. TCRdb re-hosts the immuneACCESS table, in-frame sequences only. Its copies lack some clones; in the studies checked, an unresolved V gene accounts for under half of them, and the cause for the rest is not known. In all, the sample holds 95,000 or so clones, and approximately 77% of those were seen once. Roughly 5% of the sample rests with the top ten. Input material: PBMCs. These receptors all stem from a woman aged 40 to 49 in good health and CMV-seronegative.

J is TRBJ1-3 and V is TRBV18; a weak D match, TRBD1 (6 bases). V lost 2 bases and J 2 bases, leaving 7 bases between the germline ends. The CDR3 runs to 14 residues. Germline assignment: CDR1 KGHSH and CDR2 LQKENI. In nucleotides, the CDR3 is TGTGCCAGCTCACCAGAGGGGGCTGGAAACACCATATATTTT. Encoded protein: CASSPEGAGNTIYF.

This clone was seen just once. The V gene is TRBV2, the J gene TRBJ2-7; D ambiguous. The CDR3 length is 12 residues. Germline V gene lookup returns CDR1 SNHLY and CDR2 FYNNEI. The V and J ends lost 6 bases and 1 base respectively, with 7 bases between them. CDR3 loop: CASRAPSYEQYF. The CDR3, as DNA: TGTGCCAGCAGGGCACCATCCTACGAGCAGTACTTC.

V gene TRBV6-5 combines with J gene TRBJ2-1; 8 nucleotides line up with TRBD1. The germline gives CDR1 MNHEY, CDR2 SVGAGI. The length of the CDR3 is 13 residues. Losses at the gene ends were 8 bases for V and 7 bases for J; bases not matched to a gene: 7. The CDR3 sequence: CASGTGNRNEQFF. CDR3 nucleotide sequence: TGTGCCAGCGGGACAGGTAATAGAAATGAGCAGTTCTTC.

CDR3 amino acids: CASSAGSYEQYF. DNA of the CDR3: TGTGCCAGCAGTGCAGGGTCCTACGAGCAGTACTTC. The chain has TRBV25-1 and TRBJ2-7; the D gene is possibly TRBD1 (5 bases). This CDR3 comprises 12 residues. The V end was cut by 4 bases, the J end by 1 base, with 5 bases between. CDR1 is MGHDK, CDR2 SYGVNS, per germline.

The chain employs TRBV19 and TRBJ2-1, with TRBD1 identical over 9 bases. The germline V gene has CDR1 LNHDA and CDR2 SQIVND (reference sequence). The CDR3 consists of 15 residues. Losses at the gene ends were 8 bases for V and 7 bases for J; bases not matched to a gene: 12. The chain's CDR3 is CASASLGTGRNEQFF. In DNA, the CDR3 is TGTGCCAGTGCCTCTCTGGGGACAGGGAGGAATGAGCAGTTCTTC.

This chain links TRBV5-1 with TRBJ1-1; perhaps TRBD1 as D (6 bases). CDR1 SGHRS and CDR2 YFSETQ come from the germline V gene. Deletions cut 4 bases from V and 0 bases from J, with 10 bases between. CDR3 size: 14 residues. CDR3 amino acids: CASSGQSLNTEAFF. As DNA, the CDR3 is TGCGCCAGCAGCGGACAGAGTTTGAACACTGAAGCTTTCTTT.

The chain joins TRBV6-5 to TRBJ1-2, with D uncertain. The CDR3 length is 13 residues. V was pared by 4 bases and J by 4 bases, with 10 bases between. Germline V gene data show CDR1 as MNHEY and CDR2 as SVGAGI. This CDR3 reads CASSSGVGYGYTF. The CDR3 nucleotides are TGTGCCAGCAGTTCCGGAGTCGGCTATGGCTACACCTTC.

This chain links TRBV6-1 with TRBJ1-2, with D uncertain. The germline V gene has CDR1 MNHNS and CDR2 SASEGT. The V end lost 6 bases, the J end lost 4 bases, and 6 bases lay between the germline ends. The CDR3 length is 11 residues. The CDR3 sequence is CASRQIYGYTF. CDR3 bases: TGTGCCAGCAGACAAATCTATGGCTACACCTTC.

V usage is TRBV12-2 and J usage is TRBJ1-2; TRBD1 is the table's D call and was not checked against the DNA. TRBV12-2 is assigned pseudogene status. The CDR3 is 16 amino acids. In nucleotides, the CDR3 is TGTGCAAGTCGCTTAGTCAAGGGGGCAAGGAACTATGGCTACACCTTC. Amino acids: CASRLVKGARNYGYTF.

The rearrangement joins TRBV6-4 to TRBJ1-1, with D unresolved. V lost 5 bases, J lost 7 bases, and 14 bases lay in between. This CDR3 region has 13 residues. Germline loops: CDR1 MRHNA, CDR2 SNTAGT. CDR3 DNA sequence: TGTGCCAGCAGTCGGGAGGTTGGTGGTGAAGCTTTCTTT. It yields the protein CASSREVGGEAFF.

V usage is TRBV5-4 and J usage is TRBJ1-2; D is unclear. This CDR3 region has 17 residues. The ends were cut back, 4 bases at V and 0 bases at J, with 19 bases in the middle. The germline gives CDR1 SGHNT, CDR2 YYREEE (reference sequence). In nucleotides, the CDR3 is TGTGCCAGCAGCCCACTCCCGGGAGCTAGAGCTAACTATGGCTACACCTTC. Its translation: CASSPLPGARANYGYTF.

The chain couples TRBV4-1 to TRBJ1-2, with TRBD1 matching over 7 bases. Losses at the gene ends were 4 bases for V and 8 bases for J; bases not matched to a gene: 13. The germline V gene has CDR1 MGHRA and CDR2 YSYEKL. The CDR3 is made up of 15 amino acids. CDR3 protein: CASSPRPGQLSGYTF. In nucleotides, the CDR3 is TGCGCCAGCAGCCCCCGACCGGGACAGCTAAGCGGCTACACCTTC.

The chain couples TRBV6-1 to TRBJ2-7; TRBD1 matches at 8 bases. This CDR3 comprises 14 residues. Losses at the gene ends were 5 bases for V and 3 bases for J; bases not matched to a gene: 6. Per the germline V gene, CDR1 is MNHNS and CDR2 is SASEGT. The CDR3 coding sequence is TGTGCCAGCAGTAGGACAGGGAGCGTCTACGAGCAGTACTTC. This gives the protein CASSRTGSVYEQYF.

The rearrangement joins TRBV11-2 to TRBJ1-2; unclear D gene. V dropped 1 base and J dropped 1 base, with 16 bases sitting between them. CDR3 length: 17 amino acids. Germline V gene sequence: CDR1 SGHAT, CDR2 FQNNGV. The CDR3 is CASSLGVSPSFNYGYTF. The CDR3 region has the DNA TGTGCCAGCAGCTTAGGAGTGAGTCCATCGTTTAACTATGGCTACACCTTC.

The rearrangement links TRBV4-1 to TRBJ2-3; 7 positions match TRBD1. Germline CDR1 reads MGHRA; CDR2 reads YSYEKL. After removal of 6 bases from V and 6 bases from J, the junction contained 6 bases not matched to a gene. The CDR3 sequence is 13 residues long. The CDR3 DNA reads TGCGCCAGCAGGTCAAGGGGGCTCGATACGCAGTATTTT. The encoded protein is CASRSRGLDTQYF.

The V gene is TRBV7-9, the J gene TRBJ2-3; D unclear. Germline lookup yields CDR1 SEHNR and CDR2 FQNEAQ (reference sequence). CDR3 size: 14 residues. V dropped 5 bases and J dropped 2 bases, with 11 bases sitting between them. The CDR3 coding sequence is TGTGCCAGCAGCCGCGACCAGGCCACAGATACGCAGTATTTT. Its translation: CASSRDQATDTQYF.

The gene calls are TRBV27 and TRBJ2-5, with 9 bases matching TRBD1. J gave up 4 bases and V 8 bases, and 5 bases lay outside the gene matches. The CDR3 is 13 amino acids. Germline CDR1 is MNHEY and CDR2 is SMNVEV (reference sequence). The CDR3 spells CASRMDRGETQYF. CDR3 nucleotide sequence: TGTGCCAGCCGCATGGACAGGGGAGAGACCCAGTACTTC.

The V call is TRBV7-9, the J call TRBJ2-2; D is possibly TRBD1 (5 bases). V was cut by 5 bases and J by 6 bases, with 13 bases left in between. CDR3 length: 14 amino acids. In germline, CDR1 is SEHNR, CDR2 FQNEAQ (reference sequence). The DNA for the CDR3 is TGTGCCAGCAGCCCAGGCAGGGTGGCCGGGGAGCTGTTTTTT. This sequence encodes CASSPGRVAGELFF.

The count of this clone is one. The chain carries TRBV4-2 and TRBJ2-4, with 7 bases matching TRBD2. V shed 1 base and J 2 bases; nucleotides not matched to a gene: 5. In germline, CDR1 is LGHNA, CDR2 YNFKEQ. This CDR3 has 16 amino acids. The CDR3 here is CASSQGPGGSKNIQYF. For the CDR3, the DNA is TGTGCCAGCAGCCAAGGCCCGGGGGGTTCCAAAAACATTCAGTACTTC.

The J gene is TRBJ1-1, the V gene TRBV19, with 8 positions matching TRBD1. V dropped 9 bases and J dropped 1; count of bases not matched to a gene: 7. This CDR3 spans 14 amino acids. Germline-derived CDR1 and CDR2 are LNHDA and SQIVND (reference sequence). Written as DNA, the CDR3 is TGTGCCAGCGAAACCGGACAGGGGAACACTGAAGCTTTCTTT. This codes for CASETGQGNTEAFF.

V and J are TRBV5-1 and TRBJ2-4; D possibly corresponds to TRBD2 (7 bases). From germline, CDR1 is SGHRS and CDR2 YFSETQ. The CDR3 is 15 amino acids. Trimming removed 4 bases at V and 6 bases at J, with 17 bases between. The CDR3 region has the DNA TGCGCCAGCAGCAGAGGACTAGGGGGAAGAAACATTCAGTACTTC. It codes for CASSRGLGGRNIQYF.

The chain joins TRBV9 to TRBJ2-5; TRBD2 is a possible D gene (5 bases). The CDR3 spans 15 residues. V was clipped by 0 bases and J by 2 bases, with 11 bases between them. Germline V gene lookup returns CDR1 SGDLS and CDR2 YYNGEE. CDR3 bases: TGTGCCAGCAGCGTAGATGAGGGTGGGCAAGAGACCCAGTACTTC. Its protein is CASSVDEGGQETQYF.

This clone was seen a few times. The chain carries TRBV4-3 and TRBJ1-1; the match to TRBD1 covers 9 bases. J was trimmed by 6 bases and V by 8 bases; bases with no gene match: 7. The CDR3 is 13 residues long. The germline CDR1 and CDR2 sequences are LGHNA and YSLEER. In nucleotides, the CDR3 is TGCGCCAGCGGGACAGGGACCCAAGCTGAAGCTTTCTTT. Protein product: CASGTGTQAEAFF.

The chain recombines TRBV11-2 with TRBJ2-5; weak D call: TRBD2 (5 bases). Trimming removed 3 bases at V and 0 bases at J, with 11 bases between. Germline V lookup: CDR1 SGHAT, CDR2 FQNNGV. The CDR3 sequence is 15 residues long. The CDR3, as DNA: TGTGCCAGCAGCTTCGGGTCAGCGGACCAAGAGACCCAGTACTTC. Amino acid sequence: CASSFGSADQETQYF.

The rearrangement links TRBV30 to TRBJ2-1, with 8 nucleotides matching TRBD2. CDR3 length: 14 amino acids. V lost 0 bases, J lost 9 bases, and 7 bases stayed unmatched. Germline values: CDR1 GTSNPN, CDR2 SVGIG (reference sequence). The CDR3 here is CAWSVWRGVSEQFF. The CDR3, as DNA: TGTGCCTGGAGTGTCTGGCGGGGGGTCTCTGAGCAGTTCTTC. Combining the CDR3 with reference TRBV30 and TRBJ2-1 gives the whole variable domain SQTIHQWPATLVQPVGSPLSLECTVEGTSNPNLYWYRQAAGRGLQLLFYSVGIGQISSEVPQNLSASRPQDRQFILSSKKLLLSDSGFYLCAWSVWRGVSEQFFGPGTRLTVL.

The CDR3 nucleotides are TGTGCCAGCAGTTTTGGGGGGGCTCAGGTTCAGCCCCAGCATTTT. Its translation: CASSFGGAQVQPQHF. The genes are TRBV28 and TRBJ1-5; D may be TRBD1 (6 bases). The CDR3 spans 15 residues. The V end was cut by 3 bases, the J end by 6 bases, with 15 bases between. CDR1 is MDHEN and CDR2 is SYDVKM in the germline V gene.

The chain uses TRBV6-6 and TRBJ2-7; D remains unclear. Germline CDR1 MNHNY, CDR2 SVGAGI (reference sequence). The CDR3 runs to 12 residues. Trimming removed 6 bases at V and 2 bases at J, with 8 bases between. The CDR3 sequence is CASRTSAYEQYF. In nucleotides, the CDR3 is TGTGCCAGCAGGACTTCAGCCTACGAGCAGTACTTC.

The chain recombines TRBV28 with TRBJ2-2; 14 bases agree with TRBD2. V shed 3 bases and J 5 bases; nucleotides not matched to a gene: 2. The CDR3 is made up of 16 amino acids. Germline CDR1 MDHEN, CDR2 SYDVKM. The CDR3 here is CASSLRLAGGTGELFF. The CDR3 nucleotides read TGTGCCAGCAGTTTGAGACTAGCGGGGGGGACCGGGGAGCTGTTTTTT.

V gene TRBV4-1 combines with J gene TRBJ1-1; no reliable D call. V shed 1 base and J shed 1 base, with 13 bases lying between them. Germline values: CDR1 MGHRA, CDR2 YSYEKL. There are 16 residues in the CDR3. CDR3 sequence (DNA): TGCGCCAGCAGCCAAGGCCGGGTCCTCGAGAACACTGAAGCTTTCTTT. Its protein is CASSQGRVLENTEAFF.

V and J are TRBV29-1 and TRBJ1-2; D uncertain. The CDR3 covers 11 residues. Trimming pared 2 bases from V and 6 bases from J, leaving 7 bases between. CDR1 is SQVTM and CDR2 is ANQGSEA in the germline V gene. The CDR3 DNA reads TGCAGCGTTGAACGGGGAAATGGCTACACCTTC. It codes for CSVERGNGYTF.